The 23 T cell receptor beta chains presented below share a single source sample, sequenced in a study of CD4 T cells in relation to SARS-CoV-2 and coronaviruses. The data were produced by immunoSEQ multiplex PCR, yet TCRdb's version contains in-frame clones alone and is incomplete. The repertoire holds about 37,000 clones, with more than 70% as singletons. These receptors have no known antigen. Material for sequencing was naive CD4+ T cells from PBMCs, cultured in vitro. Indicated subset: naive CD4+ T cells isolated by negative enrichment. These receptors were obtained from an adult with COVID-19.

V gene TRBV5-1 combines with J gene TRBJ2-7, with 8 bases fitting TRBD2. The CDR3 consists of 12 residues. The V segment lost 3 bases and the J segment 12 bases; nucleotides outside the gene matches: 8. CDR1 is SGHRS and CDR2 is YFSETQ in the germline V gene. The CDR3 here is CASSSGGGAAYF. The CDR3 nucleotides are TGCGCCAGCAGCTCCGGGGGGGGAGCCGCGTACTTC.

CDR3 sequence reads: CASSFRVFTDTQYF. DNA for the CDR3: TGCGCCAGCAGCTTCAGGGTGTTCACAGATACGCAGTATTTT. The chain joins TRBV5-1 to TRBJ2-3; possible D gene TRBD1, 5 bases. The CDR3 consists of 14 residues. V lost 2 bases to trimming and J lost 2 bases, with 9 bases between them. Germline V gene lookup returns CDR1 SGHRS and CDR2 YFSETQ.

CDR3 DNA: TGTGCCAGCAGTGATTGGGGGGGATCCTACGAGCAGTACTTC. It yields the protein CASSDWGGSYEQYF. The chain employs TRBV2 and TRBJ2-7; TRBD2 agrees at 7 bases. This CDR3 comprises 14 residues. J lost 1 base, V lost 3 bases, and 3 bases had no gene match. Germline V gene lookup returns CDR1 SNHLY and CDR2 FYNNEI.

This clone was observed a single time. J is TRBJ2-1 and V is TRBV4-1; no clear D. The CDR3 contains 15 residues. Deletions cut 1 base from V and 4 bases from J, with 11 bases between. CDR1 and CDR2 (germline): MGHRA, YSYEKL. As DNA, the CDR3 is TGCGCCAGCAGCCAAGTGGGTTCTCGGTACAATGAGCAGTTCTTC. It is translated as CASSQVGSRYNEQFF.

J is TRBJ1-2 and V is TRBV15, with D possibly being TRBD1 (6 bases). The CDR3 is 16 amino acids. V was shortened by 1 base and J by 0 bases, with 12 bases between the two germline ends. Germline V lookup: CDR1 LNHNV, CDR2 YYDKDF (reference sequence). CDR3 in DNA: TGTGCCACCAGCAGAGGTAACAGGGATTCTAACTATGGCTACACCTTC. Translation gives CATSRGNRDSNYGYTF.

The CDR3 protein is CASSYSPGPYEQYF. CDR3 DNA: TGTGCCAGCAGTTACTCCCCGGGACCCTACGAGCAGTACTTC. The V gene is TRBV6-5, the J gene TRBJ2-7; D is possibly TRBD1 or TRBD2 (5 bases each). The V gene's germline CDR1 is MNHEY and CDR2 SVGAGI. Trimming removed 0 bases at V and 2 bases at J, with 8 bases between. The CDR3 length is 14 residues.

The genes are TRBV6-1 and TRBJ2-1; TRBD2 aligns across 8 bases. CDR1 and CDR2 from the germline V gene are MNHNS and SASEGT. CDR3 length equals 16 residues. V was clipped by 3 bases and J by 0 bases; unmatched bases: 4. CDR3 amino acids: CASSDALADSYNEQFF. For the CDR3, the DNA is TGTGCCAGCAGTGACGCACTAGCGGACTCCTACAATGAGCAGTTCTTC.

The chain couples TRBV19 to TRBJ2-2; no clear D gene. Germline loops: CDR1 LNHDA, CDR2 SQIVND (reference sequence). The CDR3 sequence is 14 residues long. The V and J ends lost 7 bases and 4 bases respectively, with 13 bases between them. CDR3 protein: CASNRNSVTGELFF. In DNA, the CDR3 is TGTGCCAGTAACCGAAACTCCGTCACCGGGGAGCTGTTTTTT.

The chain links TRBV5-6 to TRBJ2-5; 13 nucleotides match TRBD2. The CDR3 covers 16 residues. From germline, CDR1 is SGHDT and CDR2 YYEEEE. With 2 bases clipped from V and 4 bases from J, the junction kept 5 bases outside the gene matches. CDR3 loop: CASSLGLAGALETQYF. CDR3 coding DNA: TGTGCCAGCAGCTTAGGACTAGCGGGAGCCTTAGAGACCCAGTACTTC.

This chain uses TRBV28 with TRBJ2-4; the D call may be TRBD1 or TRBD2 (6 bases each). The V gene's germline CDR1 is MDHEN and CDR2 SYDVKM. Trimming took off 5 bases at V and 6 bases at J, with 17 bases between the two ends. The CDR3 is made up of 15 amino acids. CDR3 protein: CASSIGTGGGNIQYF. DNA for the CDR3: TGTGCCAGCAGTATTGGTACCGGAGGGGGAAACATTCAGTACTTC. Full variable domain (outside the CDR3, taken from reference TRBV28 and TRBJ2-4): DVKVTQSSRYLVKRTGEKVFLECVQDMDHENMFWYRQDPGLGLRLIYFSYDVKMKEKGDIPEGYSVSREKKERFSLILESASTNQTSMYLCASSIGTGGGNIQYFGAGTRLSVL.

The rearrangement uses TRBV19 and TRBJ2-1; D unclear. The germline V gene has CDR1 LNHDA and CDR2 SQIVND (reference sequence). There are 11 residues in the CDR3. V was trimmed by 3 bases and J by 8 bases, leaving 5 bases between them. The CDR3 nucleotides read TGTGCCAGTAGTATTATGGATGAGCAGTTCTTC. Translated, it gives CASSIMDEQFF.

About this clone itself: An end of the junction differs from the germline gene, which may be a read error. This chain uses TRBV2 with TRBJ2-5; 11 bases agree with TRBD2. Germline V gene sequence: CDR1 SNHLY, CDR2 FYNNEI. The CDR3 totals 15 residues. The CDR3 sequence is CANSERLAGSETQYF. Written as DNA, the CDR3 is TGTGCCAACAGTGAAAGACTAGCGGGAAGCGAGACCCAGTACTTC.

There are a few counts of this clone. V gene TRBV6-6 combines with J gene TRBJ1-5; D is unclear. Germline loops: CDR1 MNHNY, CDR2 SVGAGI (reference sequence). V was cut by 0 bases and J by 16 bases, with 19 bases left in between. The CDR3 covers 14 residues. DNA for the CDR3: TGTGCCAGCAGTTACTCCAGTCTCACAGCTCCCCCTCATTTT. The encoded protein is CASSYSSLTAPPHF.

The chain combines TRBV5-6 with TRBJ2-2; D may be TRBD2 (6 bases). V lost 4 bases and J lost 6, with 16 bases in between. CDR3 size: 15 residues. Germline CDR1 reads SGHDT; CDR2 reads YYEEEE. CDR3 amino acids: CASSAGTLSAGELFF. CDR3 nucleotide sequence: TGTGCCAGCAGCGCCGGGACTTTGTCAGCCGGGGAGCTGTTTTTT.

This rearrangement joins TRBV2 to TRBJ2-1; no reliable D call. The germline V gene has CDR1 SNHLY and CDR2 FYNNEI. The CDR3 spans 11 residues. The V and J ends lost 7 bases and 7 bases respectively, with 8 bases between them. This CDR3 reads CASTDRNEQFF. The DNA of the CDR3 is TGTGCCAGCACCGATCGGAATGAGCAGTTCTTC.

The V gene is TRBV29-1, the J gene TRBJ2-1, with TRBD2 matching over 11 bases. V dropped 5 bases and J dropped 5; count of bases not matched to a gene: 8. The CDR3 covers 15 residues. Germline CDR1 reads SQVTM; CDR2 reads ANQGSEA. CDR3 DNA sequence: TGCAGCGTTCATTTGACTAGCGGGGTTGACAATGAGCAGTTCTTC. This codes for CSVHLTSGVDNEQFF.

V is TRBV5-1 and J is TRBJ2-7, with D maybe TRBD1 (5 bases). Germline CDR1 reads SGHRS; CDR2 reads YFSETQ. The ends were cut back, 0 bases at V and 4 bases at J, with 14 bases in the middle. The CDR3 is made up of 15 amino acids. In nucleotides, the CDR3 is TGCGCCAGCAGCTTGGAGGCGGTGGCAGGGTACGAGCAGTACTTC. The encoded protein is CASSLEAVAGYEQYF.

V is TRBV18 and J is TRBJ1-3; 12 bases agree with TRBD1. This CDR3 is 18 amino acids long. The germline CDR1 and CDR2 sequences are KGHSH and LQKENI. Trimming removed 3 bases from V and 1 base from J; junction bases left unmatched: 7. The CDR3 loop is CASSPGTGGRNSGNTIYF. The CDR3 nucleotides read TGTGCCAGCTCACCTGGGACAGGGGGCCGAAATTCTGGAAACACCATATATTTT.

The chain combines TRBV27 with TRBJ2-3; the D gene is possibly TRBD2 (5 bases). This CDR3 comprises 14 residues. V was cut by 4 bases and J by 5 bases, with 13 bases left in between. Germline values: CDR1 MNHEY, CDR2 SMNVEV (reference sequence). The CDR3 region has the DNA TGTGCCAGCAGTTCACCGGGCCGGGGAGATACGCAGTATTTT. Amino acids: CASSSPGRGDTQYF.

This chain joins TRBV5-4 and TRBJ2-1; D is possibly TRBD1 or TRBD2 (5 bases each). Looked up from germline, CDR1 is SGHNT and CDR2 is YYREEE (reference sequence). The CDR3 extends over 14 amino acids. V lost 2 bases and J lost 8, with 14 bases in between. The CDR3 DNA follows: TGTGCCAGCAGCTTATCGGGGCTAACGGATGAGCAGTTCTTC. Its protein product is CASSLSGLTDEQFF. The complete variable domain, with remaining parts taken from reference TRBV5-4 and TRBJ2-1, reads ETGVTQSPTHLIKTRGQQVTLRCSSQSGHNTVSWYQQALGQGPQFIFQYYREEENGRGNFPPRFSGLQFPNYSSELNVNALELDDSALYLCASSLSGLTDEQFFGPGTRLTVL.

This chain links TRBV11-1 with TRBJ2-1, with 9 bases identical to TRBD2. This CDR3 spans 15 amino acids. J was trimmed by 8 bases and V by 1 base; bases with no gene match: 6. The germline V gene encodes CDR1 SGHAT and CDR2 FQDESV (reference sequence). CDR3 sequence: CASSLGLAGFYEQFF. In nucleotides, the CDR3 is TGTGCCAGCAGCTTAGGTCTAGCGGGATTCTATGAGCAGTTCTTC. The complete variable domain, with remaining parts taken from reference TRBV11-1 and TRBJ2-1, reads EAEVAQSPRYKITEKSQAVAFWCDPISGHATLYWYRQILGQGPELLVQFQDESVVDDSQLPKDRFSAERLKGVDSTLKIQPAELGDSAMYLCASSLGLAGFYEQFFGPGTRLTVL.

This chain links TRBV28 with TRBJ2-7; the D gene is possibly TRBD2 (6 bases). The CDR3 consists of 14 residues. CDR1 and CDR2 (germline): MDHEN, SYDVKM. V dropped 5 bases and J dropped 2 bases, with 13 bases sitting between them. The CDR3: CASSAYSGPYEQYF. The CDR3 DNA follows: TGTGCCAGCAGTGCCTATAGCGGCCCCTACGAGCAGTACTTC.

This chain connects TRBV2 to TRBJ2-3; 7 bases match TRBD1. Germline V gene data show CDR1 as SNHLY and CDR2 as FYNNEI. There are 16 residues in the CDR3. The J segment lost 1 base and the V segment lost 6 bases, leaving 10 bases of the junction unmatched. DNA of the CDR3: TGTGCCAGCAGAAGACAACAGGGGCCTCGCACAGATACGCAGTATTTT. Its protein product is CASRRQQGPRTDTQYF.